Each of the 15 T cell receptor beta chains below was sequenced from the same sample in a study of CD8 T cells in Susac syndrome. An amount of RNA that ranged from roughly 0.45 to 1 ug was reverse transcribed with random hexamers. TCRdb itself ran the immunoSEQ multiplex PCR reads through MiXCR, one entry per CDR3 protein. The sample holds roughly 120,000 distinct CDR3 sequences, about 96% seen once. The material sequenced was CD4+ T cells from PBMCs. These receptor sequences come from a human donor in good health.

This chain links TRBV15 with TRBJ2-7, with unresolved D. The CDR3 covers 12 residues. Looked up from germline, CDR1 is LNHNV and CDR2 is YYDKDF (reference sequence). The V end was cut by 0 bases, the J end by 6 bases, with 6 bases between. For the CDR3, the DNA is TGTGCCACCAGCAGAGAGTGGGGCGAGCAGTACTTC. It encodes CATSREWGEQYF. Full variable domain (outside the CDR3, taken from reference TRBV15 and TRBJ2-7): DAMVIQNPRYQVTQFGKPVTLSCSQTLNHNVMYWYQQKSSQAPKLLFHYYDKDFNNEADTPDNFQSRRPNTSFCFLDIRSPGLGDTAMYLCATSREWGEQYFGPGTRLTVT.

V usage is TRBV20-1 and J usage is TRBJ1-2; TRBD1 matches at 8 bases. With V trimmed by 1 base and J by 2 bases, 9 bases remained unmatched. Germline V gene data show CDR1 as DFQATT and CDR2 as SNEGSKA (reference sequence). The CDR3 consists of 16 residues. CDR3 in DNA: TGCAGTGCTAGAGCTACAGGGGGGGATCTGAACTATGGCTACACCTTC. This codes for CSARATGGDLNYGYTF.

V and J are TRBV7-8 and TRBJ2-4, with 8 bases matching TRBD1. V lost 5 bases to trimming and J lost 6 bases; unmatched junction nucleotides: 6. Germline values: CDR1 SGHVS, CDR2 FQNEAQ. The CDR3 extends over 14 amino acids. CDR3 sequence: CASSRRDRLNIQYF. CDR3 nucleotide sequence: TGTGCCAGCAGCCGTCGGGACAGGCTAAACATTCAGTACTTC. The full variable domain, in which reference TRBV7-8 and TRBJ2-4 provide the parts outside the CDR3, is GAGVSQSPRYKVAKRGQDVALRCDPISGHVSLFWYQQALGQGPEFLTYFQNEAQLDKSGLPSDRFFAERPEGSVSTLKIQRTQQEDSAVYLCASSRRDRLNIQYFGAGTRLSVL.

This clonotype was observed once. The chain has TRBV6-1 and TRBJ2-4; TRBD1 matches 12 bases. Germline CDR1 MNHNS, CDR2 SASEGT. Trimming took 5 bases from V and 4 from J; bases not matched to a gene: 6. The CDR3 totals 16 residues. DNA for the CDR3: TGTGCCAGCAGTCCCGGGACAGGGGGCGCGAAAAACATTCAGTACTTC. Translation gives CASSPGTGGAKNIQYF.

This sequence joins TRBV9 and TRBJ2-7; 7 nucleotides agree with TRBD1. The CDR3 covers 14 residues. V was clipped by 5 bases and J by 6 bases; unmatched bases: 11. Germline V gene lookup returns CDR1 SGDLS and CDR2 YYNGEE. CDR3 sequence (DNA): TGTGCCAGCAGTGAGCACGGACAGGTAGGCGAGCAGTACTTC. This translates into CASSEHGQVGEQYF.

Here the CDR3 reads CASSQDKALGTQYF. The DNA for the CDR3 is TGTGCCAGCAGCCAAGATAAGGCCCTCGGGACCCAGTACTTC. The rearrangement joins TRBV3-1 to TRBJ2-5; no clear D gene. The germline V gene encodes CDR1 LGHDT and CDR2 YNNKEL (reference sequence). This CDR3 contains 14 residues. Trimming pared 0 bases from V and 7 bases from J, leaving 12 bases between.

This chain uses TRBV25-1 with TRBJ1-1; no definite D call. V lost 3 bases and J lost 3, with 11 bases in between. Germline CDR1 MGHDK, CDR2 SYGVNS. The CDR3 is made up of 14 amino acids. The CDR3 bases are TGTGCCAGCAGTGACCCAGAGCCAGACACTGAAGCTTTCTTT. This encodes CASSDPEPDTEAFF.

This chain connects TRBV12-3 or TRBV12-4 to TRBJ2-5; D is undetermined. The CDR3 has 13 residues. Between the trimmed V and J ends, which lost 3 bases and 5 bases, there was a span of 10 bases. The CDR3 DNA follows: TGTGCCAGCAGTTTTACGGATCGCGAGACCCAGTACTTC. The encoded protein is CASSFTDRETQYF.

V usage is TRBV6-2 or TRBV6-3 and J usage is TRBJ2-5; the D gene is possibly TRBD2 (6 bases). Germline CDR1 is MNHEY and CDR2 is SVGEGT. Trimming shortened V by 7 bases and J by 4 bases, and 16 bases separated the two germline ends. The CDR3 totals 14 residues. The CDR3 spells CASTFRELPETQYF. The CDR3 DNA reads as TGTGCCAGCACTTTCCGGGAGCTTCCAGAGACCCAGTACTTC.

This chain connects TRBV7-2 to TRBJ1-3; D may be TRBD1 (6 bases). V lost 5 bases, J lost 0 bases, and 11 bases lay in between. This CDR3 region has 15 residues. Germline lookup yields CDR1 SGHTA and CDR2 FQGNSA. CDR3 DNA sequence: TGTGCCAGCAGCCCCGGACAGAACTCTGGAAACACCATATATTTT. This sequence encodes CASSPGQNSGNTIYF.

The chain employs TRBV29-1 and TRBJ1-2, with 8 bases matching TRBD1. Germline V gives CDR1 SQVTM, CDR2 ANQGSEA. V lost 5 bases to trimming and J lost 4 bases; unmatched junction nucleotides: 9. The CDR3 loop spans 14 amino acids. The chain's CDR3 is CSVTQGTGTYGYTF. CDR3 nucleotides: TGCAGCGTTACGCAGGGGACAGGAACCTATGGCTACACCTTC.

The CDR3 sequence: CASSPPSFEQPQHF. DNA of the CDR3: TGTGCCAGCTCACCACCGAGCTTCGAGCAGCCCCAGCATTTT. J is TRBJ1-5 and V is TRBV18; D is ambiguous. Looked up from germline, CDR1 is KGHSH and CDR2 is LQKENI. Deletions cut 0 bases from V and 7 bases from J, with 10 bases between. The CDR3 sequence is 14 residues long. Based on the CDR3 plus reference TRBV18 and TRBJ1-5, the full variable domain is NAGVMQNPRHLVRRRGQEARLRCSPMKGHSHVYWYRQLPEEGLKFMVYLQKENIIDESGMPKERFSAEFPKEGPSILRIQQVVRGDSAAYFCASSPPSFEQPQHFGDGTRLSIL.

The CDR3 region has the DNA TGTGCCAGCAGCCCGGCGGGTTGGGAGACCCAGTACTTC. Translating it yields CASSPAGWETQYF. The genes are TRBV7-9 and TRBJ2-5; tentatively, D is TRBD2 (5 bases). CDR3 size: 13 residues. The V end was cut by 5 bases, the J end by 5 bases, with 12 bases between. Per the germline V gene, CDR1 is SEHNR and CDR2 is FQNEAQ (reference sequence).

The chain combines TRBV20-1 with TRBJ2-6, with D perhaps matching TRBD1 (5 bases). The CDR3 length is 14 residues. Trimming shortened V by 5 bases and J by 1 base, and 9 bases separated the two germline ends. Germline CDR1 reads DFQATT; CDR2 reads SNEGSKA (reference sequence). CDR3 in amino acids: CSAPGRSGANVLTF. For the CDR3, the DNA is TGCAGTGCTCCAGGGCGGTCTGGGGCCAACGTCCTGACTTTC.

The chain recombines TRBV9 with TRBJ2-2; maybe TRBD1 (5 bases). This CDR3 has 17 amino acids. With 0 bases removed from V and 4 bases from J, the gap between germline ends came to 16 bases. Germline V gene data show CDR1 as SGDLS and CDR2 as YYNGEE. The CDR3 protein is CASSVGGAGRFTGELFF. DNA of the CDR3: TGTGCCAGCAGCGTAGGTGGGGCAGGGCGCTTCACCGGGGAGCTGTTTTTT.